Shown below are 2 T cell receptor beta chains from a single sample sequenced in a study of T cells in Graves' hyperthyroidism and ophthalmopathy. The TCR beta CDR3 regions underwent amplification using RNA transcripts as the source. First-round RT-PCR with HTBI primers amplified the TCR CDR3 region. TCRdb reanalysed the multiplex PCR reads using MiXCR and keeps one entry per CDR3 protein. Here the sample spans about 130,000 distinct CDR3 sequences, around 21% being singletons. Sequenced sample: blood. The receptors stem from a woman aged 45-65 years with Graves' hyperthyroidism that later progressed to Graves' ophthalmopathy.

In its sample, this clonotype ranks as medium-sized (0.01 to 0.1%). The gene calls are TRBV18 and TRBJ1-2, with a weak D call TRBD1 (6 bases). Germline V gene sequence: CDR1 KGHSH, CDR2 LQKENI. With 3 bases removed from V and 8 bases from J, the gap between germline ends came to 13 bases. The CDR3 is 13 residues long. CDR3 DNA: TGTGCCAGCTCACCCCGGACAGCTAGCGGCTACACCTTC. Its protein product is CASSPRTASGYTF.

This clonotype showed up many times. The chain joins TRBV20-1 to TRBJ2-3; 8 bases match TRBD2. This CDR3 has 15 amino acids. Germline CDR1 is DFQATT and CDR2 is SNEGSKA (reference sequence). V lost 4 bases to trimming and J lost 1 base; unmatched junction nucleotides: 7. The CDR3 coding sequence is TGCAGTGCTAAGAGGCCTAGCGGGCGCACAGATACGCAGTATTTT. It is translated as CSAKRPSGRTDTQYF.